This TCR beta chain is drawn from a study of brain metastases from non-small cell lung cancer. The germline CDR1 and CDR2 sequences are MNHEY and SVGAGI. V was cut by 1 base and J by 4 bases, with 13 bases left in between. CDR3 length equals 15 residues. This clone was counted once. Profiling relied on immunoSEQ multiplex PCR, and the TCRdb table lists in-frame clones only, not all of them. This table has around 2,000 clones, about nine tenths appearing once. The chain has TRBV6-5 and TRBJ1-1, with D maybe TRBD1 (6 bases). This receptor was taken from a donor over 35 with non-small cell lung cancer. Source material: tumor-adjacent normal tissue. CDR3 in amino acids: CASSYFGGQGTEAFF. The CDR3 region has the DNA TGTGCCAGCAGTTACTTCGGGGGGCAAGGCACTGAAGCTTTCTTT.